The 13 T cell receptor beta chains in this list originate from one sample, sequenced in a study of cytomegalovirus exposure and HLA in healthy donors. A multiplex PCR was run with 60 Vbeta primers and 13 Jbeta primers. Assay used: immunoSEQ multiplex PCR; TCRdb lists only in-frame clones, some missing. The sample shows around 150,000 clones, roughly 77% of them seen only once. The sample was PBMCs. These TCRs come from a young woman in good health and CMV-seronegative.

The CDR3 DNA sequence: TGTGCCAGCAGGCCCACGGGGGTGACTGAAGCTTTCTTT. Translation: CASRPTGVTEAFF. This chain links TRBV7-8 with TRBJ1-1, with D possibly being TRBD1 (5 bases). CDR3 length: 13 amino acids. Deletions cut 6 bases from V and 5 bases from J, with 13 bases between. Germline lookup yields CDR1 SGHVS and CDR2 FQNEAQ.

The chain has TRBV10-1 and TRBJ1-5, with D perhaps TRBD1 (5 bases). The CDR3 has 17 residues. Germline V gene data show CDR1 as WNHNN and CDR2 as SYGVQD (reference sequence). The V end was cut by 4 bases, the J end by 0 bases, with 16 bases between. The CDR3 loop reads CASSGGFSGGSNQPQHF. CDR3 nucleotide sequence: TGCGCCAGCAGTGGAGGTTTTTCGGGGGGTAGCAATCAGCCCCAGCATTTT.

This chain joins TRBV5-4 and TRBJ2-7, with TRBD1 matching 8 bases. The CDR3 is 13 residues long. CDR1 is SGHNT and CDR2 is YYREEE in the germline V gene (reference sequence). The trim removed 0 bases at V and 6 bases at J, leaving 2 bases unmatched. The CDR3 is CASSLGQGTEQYF. The CDR3 DNA follows: TGTGCCAGCAGCTTGGGACAGGGGACCGAGCAGTACTTC.

This chain uses TRBV7-9 with TRBJ1-5; 8 nucleotides match TRBD1. The ends lost 5 bases at V and 0 bases at J; junction bases unmatched: 9. This CDR3 has 17 amino acids. From germline, CDR1 is SEHNR and CDR2 FQNEAQ (reference sequence). The CDR3 DNA follows: TGTGCCAGCAGCCTATACCAGGGGGCGGATAGCAATCAGCCCCAGCATTTT. Residues: CASSLYQGADSNQPQHF.

The chain joins TRBV5-1 to TRBJ2-2; 10 bases line up with TRBD1. The CDR3 extends over 17 amino acids. Germline V CDR1 and CDR2: SGHRS, YFSETQ. Germline trimming cut 4 bases from V and 3 bases from J; bases unmatched to any gene: 9. CDR3 DNA sequence: TGCGCCAGCAGCCTTACGACAGGGGGCTGGGACACCGGGGAGCTGTTTTTT. Translation gives CASSLTTGGWDTGELFF.

The rearrangement joins TRBV2 to TRBJ1-3; a weak D match, TRBD1 (5 bases). V was clipped by 6 bases and J by 2 bases, with 8 bases between them. In germline, CDR1 is SNHLY, CDR2 FYNNEI. CDR3 size: 13 residues. The CDR3 region is CASRGGTGNTIYF. CDR3 in DNA: TGTGCCAGCAGGGGGGGAACTGGAAACACCATATATTTT. Complete variable domain (other parts from reference TRBV2 and TRBJ1-3): EPEVTQTPSHQVTQMGQEVILRCVPISNHLYFYWYRQILGQKVEFLVSFYNNEISEKSEIFDDQFSVERPDGSNFTLKIRSTKLEDSAMYFCASRGGTGNTIYFGEGSWLTVV.

The V and J genes are TRBV14 and TRBJ1-2, with D perhaps matching TRBD1 (6 bases). Trimming removed 0 bases at V and 3 bases at J, with 8 bases between. Germline-derived CDR1 and CDR2 are SGHDN and FVKESK. The length of the CDR3 is 14 residues. The CDR3 coding sequence is TGTGCCAGCAGCCAAGATCCAGGGGACTATGGCTACACCTTC. Its protein is CASSQDPGDYGYTF.

The rearrangement joins TRBV28 to TRBJ2-4; 9 bases agree with TRBD1. The CDR3 is 14 amino acids. Germline CDR1 is MDHEN and CDR2 is SYDVKM. V lost 5 bases and J lost 7; bases outside the gene matches: 6. The CDR3 DNA follows: TGTGCCAGCAGTGATCCGGGACAGGGCAACATTCAGTACTTC. Encoded protein: CASSDPGQGNIQYF.

V and J are TRBV25-1 and TRBJ1-1, with 8 bases aligning to TRBD1. CDR1 and CDR2 from the germline V gene are MGHDK and SYGVNS. The CDR3 is 15 residues long. V shed 2 bases, J shed 5 bases, and the junction held 7 bases outside the gene matches. The CDR3 region has the DNA TGTGCCAGCAGTGAACTCAGGGGGCTTTGGACTGAAGCTTTCTTT. Protein: CASSELRGLWTEAFF.

The rearrangement links TRBV25-1 to TRBJ2-5; weak D call: TRBD2 (5 bases). The CDR3 sequence is 13 residues long. Germline V gene data show CDR1 as MGHDK and CDR2 as SYGVNS. The DNA for the CDR3 is TGTGAAACCCGGCAGACTATCGGGGAGACCCAGTACTTC. This gives the protein CETRQTIGETQYF.

This chain links TRBV4-2 with TRBJ1-4; 7 bases align to TRBD1. The CDR3 spans 17 residues. Germline values: CDR1 LGHNA, CDR2 YNFKEQ. The V gene end was trimmed by 1 base and the J gene end by 4 bases; junction bases not matched to a gene: 9. CDR3 sequence: CASSQVAGQKLNEKLFF. DNA for the CDR3: TGTGCCAGCAGCCAAGTGGCGGGACAGAAGCTTAATGAAAAACTGTTTTTT.

The rearrangement links TRBV18 to TRBJ1-1; maybe TRBD1 (5 bases). With 6 bases removed from V and 3 bases from J, the gap between germline ends came to 20 bases. This CDR3 is built from 16 residues. The germline V gene encodes CDR1 KGHSH and CDR2 LQKENI. Written as DNA, the CDR3 is TGTGCCAGCTCCAGGAACGGGGGGGTCGGGGACACTGAAGCTTTCTTT. Protein sequence: CASSRNGGVGDTEAFF.

The chain is built from TRBV28 and TRBJ1-2; no definite D call. The CDR3 is 15 amino acids. Trimming removed 3 bases from V and 0 bases from J, with 11 bases in between. Germline V gene data show CDR1 as MDHEN and CDR2 as SYDVKM. CDR3 DNA sequence: TGTGCCAGCAGTTTTAACGCGCGTCCTAACTATGGCTACACCTTC. Translating it yields CASSFNARPNYGYTF.